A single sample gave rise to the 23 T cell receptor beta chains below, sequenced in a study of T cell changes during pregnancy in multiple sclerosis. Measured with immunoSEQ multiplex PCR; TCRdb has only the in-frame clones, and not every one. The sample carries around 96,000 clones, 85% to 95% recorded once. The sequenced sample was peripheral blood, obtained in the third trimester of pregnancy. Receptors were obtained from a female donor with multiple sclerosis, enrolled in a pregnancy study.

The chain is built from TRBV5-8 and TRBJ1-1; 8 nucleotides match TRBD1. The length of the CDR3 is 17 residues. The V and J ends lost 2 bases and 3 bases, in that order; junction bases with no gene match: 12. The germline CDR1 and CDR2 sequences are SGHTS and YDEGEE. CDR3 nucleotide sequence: TGTGCCAGCAGCTTTCATCGGACAGGGAGGAAAGACACTGAAGCTTTCTTT. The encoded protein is CASSFHRTGRKDTEAFF.

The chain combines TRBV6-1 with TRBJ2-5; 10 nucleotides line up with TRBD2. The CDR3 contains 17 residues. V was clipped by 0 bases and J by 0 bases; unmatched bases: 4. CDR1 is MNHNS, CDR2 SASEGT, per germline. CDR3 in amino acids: CASSEARTSGYQETQYF. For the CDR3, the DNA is TGTGCCAGCAGTGAAGCAAGGACTAGCGGATACCAAGAGACCCAGTACTTC.

The CDR3 region has the DNA TGTGCCAGCTCACCCCTGACAGGGGAAGGCTACACCTTC. Its protein product is CASSPLTGEGYTF. The J gene is TRBJ1-2, the V gene TRBV18; TRBD1 matches 8 bases. The CDR3 extends over 13 amino acids. Germline lookup yields CDR1 KGHSH and CDR2 LQKENI. The V gene end was trimmed by 3 bases and the J gene end by 8 bases; junction bases not matched to a gene: 5.

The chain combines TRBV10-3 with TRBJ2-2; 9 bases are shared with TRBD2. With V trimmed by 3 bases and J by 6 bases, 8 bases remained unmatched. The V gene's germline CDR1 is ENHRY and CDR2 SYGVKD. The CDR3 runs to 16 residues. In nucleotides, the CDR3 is TGTGCCATCAGTGAAGTGACTAGCGGTCTAGCCGGGGAGCTGTTTTTT. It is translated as CAISEVTSGLAGELFF.

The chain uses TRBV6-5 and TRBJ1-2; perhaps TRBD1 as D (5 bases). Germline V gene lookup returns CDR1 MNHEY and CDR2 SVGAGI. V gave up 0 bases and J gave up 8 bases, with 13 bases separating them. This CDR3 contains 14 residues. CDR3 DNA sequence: TGTGCCAGCAGTTACTCCCAGGGACTTCCGGGCTACACCTTC. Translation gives CASSYSQGLPGYTF.

CDR3 in amino acids: CARSLIAGVKGQETQYF. CDR3 bases: TGTGCCAGAAGCTTGATAGCGGGAGTTAAGGGCCAAGAGACCCAGTACTTC. The chain employs TRBV5-3 and TRBJ2-5, with 9 bases identical to TRBD2. TRBV5-3 is classed as an ORF, of uncertain function. With V trimmed by 1 base and J by 1 base, 8 bases remained unmatched. This CDR3 region has 17 residues.

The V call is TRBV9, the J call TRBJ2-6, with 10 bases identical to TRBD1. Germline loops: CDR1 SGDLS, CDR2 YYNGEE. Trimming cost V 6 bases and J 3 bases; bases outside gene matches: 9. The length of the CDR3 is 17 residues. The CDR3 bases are TGTGCCAGCAATTCCCGGGACAGGGGACGTGGGGCCAACGTCCTGACTTTC. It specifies CASNSRDRGRGANVLTF.

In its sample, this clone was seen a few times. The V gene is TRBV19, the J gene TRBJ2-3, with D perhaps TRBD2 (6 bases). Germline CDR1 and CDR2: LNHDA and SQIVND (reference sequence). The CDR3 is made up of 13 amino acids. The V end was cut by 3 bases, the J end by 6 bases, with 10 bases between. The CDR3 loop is CASSIRRGDTQYF. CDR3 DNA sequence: TGTGCCAGTAGTATTAGGCGGGGCGATACGCAGTATTTT.

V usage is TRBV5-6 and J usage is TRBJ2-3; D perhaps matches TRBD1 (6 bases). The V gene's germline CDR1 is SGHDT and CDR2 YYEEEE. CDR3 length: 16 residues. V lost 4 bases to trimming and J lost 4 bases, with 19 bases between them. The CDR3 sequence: CASSLTFRQASDTQYF. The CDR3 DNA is TGTGCCAGCAGCCTGACGTTTCGACAGGCGTCAGATACGCAGTATTTT.

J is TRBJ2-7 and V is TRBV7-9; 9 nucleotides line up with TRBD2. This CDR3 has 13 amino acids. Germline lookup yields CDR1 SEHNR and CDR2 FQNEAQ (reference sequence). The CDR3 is CASSLGGGLALNV. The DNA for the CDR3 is TGTGCCAGCAGCTTAGGGGGGGGACTAGCCCTCAACGTC.

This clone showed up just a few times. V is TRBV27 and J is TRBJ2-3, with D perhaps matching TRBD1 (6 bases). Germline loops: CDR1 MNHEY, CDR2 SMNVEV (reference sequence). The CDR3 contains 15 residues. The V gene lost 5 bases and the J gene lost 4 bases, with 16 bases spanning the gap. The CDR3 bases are TGTGCCAGCAGTCCCACAGGGACCCTTGCAGATACGCAGTATTTT. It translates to CASSPTGTLADTQYF.

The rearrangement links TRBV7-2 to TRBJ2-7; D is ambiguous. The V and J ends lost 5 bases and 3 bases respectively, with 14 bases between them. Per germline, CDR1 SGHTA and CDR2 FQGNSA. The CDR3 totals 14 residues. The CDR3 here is CASSTTIPNYEQYF. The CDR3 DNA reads TGTGCCAGCAGCACAACTATACCCAACTACGAGCAGTACTTC. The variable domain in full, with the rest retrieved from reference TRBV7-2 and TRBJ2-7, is GAGVSQSPSNKVTEKGKDVELRCDPISGHTALYWYRQSLGQGLEFLIYFQGNSAPDKSGLPSDRFSAERTGGSVSTLTIQRTQQEDSAVYLCASSTTIPNYEQYFGPGTRLTVT.

This CDR3 is CASSRDRSSYEQYF. The CDR3 DNA is TGTGCCAGCAGTCGGGACAGGAGCTCCTACGAGCAGTACTTC. The chain joins TRBV7-2 to TRBJ2-7, with 8 positions matching TRBD1. This CDR3 has 14 amino acids. J was trimmed by 0 bases and V by 6 bases; bases with no gene match: 4. CDR1 and CDR2 (germline): SGHTA, FQGNSA.

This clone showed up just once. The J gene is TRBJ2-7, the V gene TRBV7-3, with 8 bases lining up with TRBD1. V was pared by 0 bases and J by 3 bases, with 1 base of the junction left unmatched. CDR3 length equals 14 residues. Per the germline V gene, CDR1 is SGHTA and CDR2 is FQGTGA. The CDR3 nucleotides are TGTGCCAGCAGCTTAACCGGGACAGGCTACGAGCAGTACTTC. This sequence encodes CASSLTGTGYEQYF.

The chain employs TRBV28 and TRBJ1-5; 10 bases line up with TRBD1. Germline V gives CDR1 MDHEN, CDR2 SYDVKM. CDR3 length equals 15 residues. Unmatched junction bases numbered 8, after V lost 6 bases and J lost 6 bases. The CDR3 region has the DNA TGTGCCAGCAGCGTGACAGGGGGCGCATTTCAGCCCCAGCATTTT. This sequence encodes CASSVTGGAFQPQHF. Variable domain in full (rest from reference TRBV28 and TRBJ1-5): DVKVTQSSRYLVKRTGEKVFLECVQDMDHENMFWYRQDPGLGLRLIYFSYDVKMKEKGDIPEGYSVSREKKERFSLILESASTNQTSMYLCASSVTGGAFQPQHFGDGTRLSIL.

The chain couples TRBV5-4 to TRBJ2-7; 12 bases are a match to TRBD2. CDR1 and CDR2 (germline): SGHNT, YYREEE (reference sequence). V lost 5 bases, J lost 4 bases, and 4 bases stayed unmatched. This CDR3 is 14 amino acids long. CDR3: CASRLAGGVYEQYF. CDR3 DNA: TGTGCCAGCAGACTAGCGGGAGGAGTATACGAGCAGTACTTC.

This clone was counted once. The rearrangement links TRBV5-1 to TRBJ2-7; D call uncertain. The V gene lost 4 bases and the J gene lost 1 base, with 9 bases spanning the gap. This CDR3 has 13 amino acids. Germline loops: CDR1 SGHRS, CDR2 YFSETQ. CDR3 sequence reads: CASSPRASYEQYF. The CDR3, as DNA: TGCGCCAGCAGCCCTCGCGCGTCCTACGAGCAGTACTTC. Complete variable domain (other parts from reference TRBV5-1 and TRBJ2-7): KAGVTQTPRYLIKTRGQQVTLSCSPISGHRSVSWYQQTPGQGLQFLFEYFSETQRNKGNFPGRFSGRQFSNSRSEMNVSTLELGDSALYLCASSPRASYEQYFGPGTRLTVT.

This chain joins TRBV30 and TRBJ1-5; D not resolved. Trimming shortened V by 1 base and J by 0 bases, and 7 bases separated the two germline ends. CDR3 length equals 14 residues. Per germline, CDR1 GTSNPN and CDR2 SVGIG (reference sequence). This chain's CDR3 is CAWSGSGSNQPQHF. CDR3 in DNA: TGTGCCTGGAGTGGTAGCGGTAGCAATCAGCCCCAGCATTTT.

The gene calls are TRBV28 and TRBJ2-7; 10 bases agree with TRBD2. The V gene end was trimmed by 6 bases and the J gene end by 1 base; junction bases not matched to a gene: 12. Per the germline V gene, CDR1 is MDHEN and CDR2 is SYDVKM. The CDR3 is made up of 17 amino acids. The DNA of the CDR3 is TGTGCCAGCAGCCCTGGGCCACTAGCGGGGAAGTCCTACGAGCAGTACTTC. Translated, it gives CASSPGPLAGKSYEQYF.

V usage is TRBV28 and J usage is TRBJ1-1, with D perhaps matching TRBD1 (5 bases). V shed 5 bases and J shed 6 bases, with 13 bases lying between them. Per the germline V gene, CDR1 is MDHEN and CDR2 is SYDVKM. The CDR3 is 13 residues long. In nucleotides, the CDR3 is TGTGCCAGCAGTATCCAGACAGTTTCTGAAGCTTTCTTT. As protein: CASSIQTVSEAFF.

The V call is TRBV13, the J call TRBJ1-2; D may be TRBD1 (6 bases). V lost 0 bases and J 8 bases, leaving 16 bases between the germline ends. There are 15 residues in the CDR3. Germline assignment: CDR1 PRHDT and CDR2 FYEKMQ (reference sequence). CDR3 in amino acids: CASSLGPRTALGYTF. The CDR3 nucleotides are TGTGCCAGCAGCTTAGGCCCCCGGACAGCTCTAGGCTACACCTTC. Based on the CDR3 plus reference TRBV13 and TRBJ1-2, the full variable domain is AAGVIQSPRHLIKEKRETATLKCYPIPRHDTVYWYQQGPGQDPQFLISFYEKMQSDKGSIPDRFSAQQFSDYHSELNMSSLELGDSALYFCASSLGPRTALGYTFGSGTRLTVV.

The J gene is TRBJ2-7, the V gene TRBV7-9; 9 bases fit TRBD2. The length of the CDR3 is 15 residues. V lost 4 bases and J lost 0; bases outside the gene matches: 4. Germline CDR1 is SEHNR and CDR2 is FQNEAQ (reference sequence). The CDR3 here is CASSSAGGLSYEQYF. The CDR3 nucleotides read TGTGCCAGCAGCTCAGCGGGAGGTCTCTCCTACGAGCAGTACTTC.

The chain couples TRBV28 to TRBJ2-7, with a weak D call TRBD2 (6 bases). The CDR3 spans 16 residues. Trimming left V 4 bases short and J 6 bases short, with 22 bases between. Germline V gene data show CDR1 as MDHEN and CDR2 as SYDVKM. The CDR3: CASSSPGEAPYGEQYF. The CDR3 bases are TGTGCCAGCAGTTCCCCGGGAGAGGCCCCATACGGCGAGCAGTACTTC.